This TCR beta chain was identified in a study of T cell responses to AZD1222 COVID-19 vaccine. Deletions cut 1 base from V and 7 bases from J, with 17 bases between. This CDR3 has 15 amino acids. Germline V gene lookup returns CDR1 MNHEY and CDR2 SVGEGT. This clone was detected a few times. What it recognizes is unknown. General study points: Only a handful of AZD1222 recipients, roughly 6 in all, had baseline seropositivity. White British people made up most donors, females outnumbered males, and clonal diversity was possibly underestimated. Variant regions that are unmutated are reportedly the target of nearly half of spike-specific TCRs.

Data came from immunoSEQ multiplex PCR; TCRdb stores just in-frame clones and leaves some out. The sample includes fewer than 200,000 clones, about 92% of them seen just once. The receptor was isolated from an adult who received the MenACWY meningococcal vaccine as a control. The source material was peripheral blood, sampled 28 days after the second dose of the MenACWY control vaccine. The rearrangement uses TRBV6-2 or TRBV6-3 and TRBJ2-7, with D possibly TRBD2 on 7 matching bases. The CDR3 sequence: CASSYLAGRQGEQYF. The DNA for the CDR3 is TGTGCCAGCAGTTACTTGGCCGGGAGGCAGGGGGAGCAGTACTTC.